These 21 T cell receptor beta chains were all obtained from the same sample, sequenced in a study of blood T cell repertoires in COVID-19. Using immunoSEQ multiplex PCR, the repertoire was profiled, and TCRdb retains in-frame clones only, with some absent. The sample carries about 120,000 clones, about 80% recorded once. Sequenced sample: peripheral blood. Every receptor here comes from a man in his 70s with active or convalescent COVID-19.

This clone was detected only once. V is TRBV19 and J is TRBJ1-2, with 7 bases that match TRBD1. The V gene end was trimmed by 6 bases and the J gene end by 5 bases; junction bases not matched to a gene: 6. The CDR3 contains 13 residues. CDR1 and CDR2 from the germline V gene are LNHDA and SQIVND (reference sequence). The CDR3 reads CASSDSGGYGYTF. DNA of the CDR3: TGTGCCAGTAGCGACTCAGGGGGTTATGGCTACACCTTC.

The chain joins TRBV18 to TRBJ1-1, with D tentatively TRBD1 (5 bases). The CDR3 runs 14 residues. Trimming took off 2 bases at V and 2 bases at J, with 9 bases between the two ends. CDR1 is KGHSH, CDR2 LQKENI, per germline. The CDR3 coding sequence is TGTGCCAGCTCACCAAAGACAGATAACACTGAAGCTTTCTTT. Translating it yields CASSPKTDNTEAFF.

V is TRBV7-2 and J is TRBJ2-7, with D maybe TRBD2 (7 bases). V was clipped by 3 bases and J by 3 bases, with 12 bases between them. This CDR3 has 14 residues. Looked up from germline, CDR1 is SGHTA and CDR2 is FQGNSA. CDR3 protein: CASSFRGGHYEQYF. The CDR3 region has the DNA TGTGCCAGCAGCTTCCGCGGGGGACACTACGAGCAGTACTTC.

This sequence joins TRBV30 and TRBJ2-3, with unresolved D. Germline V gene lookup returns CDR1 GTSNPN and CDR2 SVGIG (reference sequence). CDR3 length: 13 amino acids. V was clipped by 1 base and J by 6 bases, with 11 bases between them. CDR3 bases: TGTGCCTGGAGTGGGGCGTCACTCGATACGCAGTATTTT. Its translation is CAWSGASLDTQYF.

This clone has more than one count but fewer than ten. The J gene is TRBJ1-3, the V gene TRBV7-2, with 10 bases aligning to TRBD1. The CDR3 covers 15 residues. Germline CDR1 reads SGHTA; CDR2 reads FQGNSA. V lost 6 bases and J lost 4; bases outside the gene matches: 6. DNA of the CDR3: TGTGCCAGCAGGGGACAGGGGTTGGAGGGAAACACCATATATTTT. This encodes CASRGQGLEGNTIYF.

The CDR3 coding sequence is TGTGCCAGCAGCTTGGGGGACAGGGGATTCAATCAGCCCCAGCATTTT. Translation: CASSLGDRGFNQPQHF. The chain employs TRBV5-6 and TRBJ1-5; 10 bases fit TRBD1. Looked up from germline, CDR1 is SGHDT and CDR2 is YYEEEE. J lost 3 bases, V lost 0 bases, and 3 bases had no gene match. This CDR3 spans 16 amino acids.

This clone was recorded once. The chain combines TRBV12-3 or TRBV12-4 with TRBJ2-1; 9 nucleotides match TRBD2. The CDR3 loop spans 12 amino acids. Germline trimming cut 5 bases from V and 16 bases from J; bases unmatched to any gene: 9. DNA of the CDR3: TGTGCCAGCAGTGACGGGCTAGCGGGATACTTCTTC. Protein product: CASSDGLAGYFF.

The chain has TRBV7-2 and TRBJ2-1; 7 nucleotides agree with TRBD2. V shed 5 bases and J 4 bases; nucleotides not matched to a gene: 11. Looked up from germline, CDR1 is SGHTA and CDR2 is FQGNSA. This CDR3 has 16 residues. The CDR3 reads CASSERSSSGYNEQFF. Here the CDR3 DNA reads TGTGCCAGCAGCGAAAGGTCGTCTAGCGGATACAATGAGCAGTTCTTC.

The CDR3 nucleotides are TGTGCCAGTAGTATTGCGGCAGGGATGAACACTGAAGCTTTCTTT. This encodes CASSIAAGMNTEAFF. V and J are TRBV19 and TRBJ1-1; perhaps TRBD1 as D (5 bases). The CDR3 sequence is 15 residues long. The germline gives CDR1 LNHDA, CDR2 SQIVND (reference sequence). V was cut by 3 bases and J by 0 bases, with 11 bases left in between. The whole variable domain, filled in from reference TRBV19 and TRBJ1-1, reads DGGITQSPKYLFRKEGQNVTLSCEQNLNHDAMYWYRQDPGQGLRLIYYSQIVNDFQKGDIAEGYSVSREKKESFPLTVTSAQKNPTAFYLCASSIAAGMNTEAFFGQGTRLTVV.

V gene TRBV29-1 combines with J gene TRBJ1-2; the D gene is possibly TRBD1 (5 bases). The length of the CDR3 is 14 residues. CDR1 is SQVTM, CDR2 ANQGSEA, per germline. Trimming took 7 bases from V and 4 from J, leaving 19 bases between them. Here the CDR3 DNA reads TGCAGCGCTGGCGAAGGCAGGGAGGCCTATGGCTACACCTTC. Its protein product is CSAGEGREAYGYTF.

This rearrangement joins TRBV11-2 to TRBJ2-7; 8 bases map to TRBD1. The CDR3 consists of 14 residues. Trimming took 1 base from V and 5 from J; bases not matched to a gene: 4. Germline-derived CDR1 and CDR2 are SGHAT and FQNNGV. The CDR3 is CASSLGQGWDEQYF. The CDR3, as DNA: TGTGCCAGCAGCTTAGGACAGGGGTGGGACGAGCAGTACTTC.

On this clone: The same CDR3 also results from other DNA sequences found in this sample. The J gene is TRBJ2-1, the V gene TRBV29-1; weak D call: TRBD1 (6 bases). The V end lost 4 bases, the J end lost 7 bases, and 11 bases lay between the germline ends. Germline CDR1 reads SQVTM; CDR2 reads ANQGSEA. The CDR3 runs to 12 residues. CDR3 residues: CSVGGQGNEQFF. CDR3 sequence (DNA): TGCAGCGTTGGGGGGCAAGGGAATGAGCAGTTCTTC.

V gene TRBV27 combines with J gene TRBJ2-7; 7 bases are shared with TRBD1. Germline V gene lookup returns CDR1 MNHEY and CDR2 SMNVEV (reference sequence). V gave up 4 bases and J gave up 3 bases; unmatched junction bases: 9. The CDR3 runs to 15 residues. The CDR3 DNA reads TGTGCCAGCAGTTCCTCGAGACAGGGTGTCTACGAGCAGTACTTC. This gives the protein CASSSSRQGVYEQYF.

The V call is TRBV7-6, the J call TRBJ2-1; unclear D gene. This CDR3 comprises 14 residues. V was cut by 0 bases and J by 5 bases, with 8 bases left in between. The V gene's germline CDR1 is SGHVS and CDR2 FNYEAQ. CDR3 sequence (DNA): TGTGCCAGCAGCTTAGCGGAGAGGAACAATGAGCAGTTCTTC. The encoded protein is CASSLAERNNEQFF.

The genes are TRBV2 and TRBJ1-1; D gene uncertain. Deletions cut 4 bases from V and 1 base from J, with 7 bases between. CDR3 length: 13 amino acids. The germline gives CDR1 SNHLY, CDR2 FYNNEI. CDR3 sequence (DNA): TGTGCCAGCAGTGGCGGCAGGAACACTGAAGCTTTCTTT. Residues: CASSGGRNTEAFF.

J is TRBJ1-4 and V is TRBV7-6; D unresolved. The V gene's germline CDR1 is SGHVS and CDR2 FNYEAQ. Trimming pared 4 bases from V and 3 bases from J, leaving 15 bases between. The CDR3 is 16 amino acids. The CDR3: CASSSYRGPANEKLFF. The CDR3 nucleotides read TGTGCCAGCAGCTCGTACCGAGGGCCGGCTAATGAAAAACTGTTTTTT.

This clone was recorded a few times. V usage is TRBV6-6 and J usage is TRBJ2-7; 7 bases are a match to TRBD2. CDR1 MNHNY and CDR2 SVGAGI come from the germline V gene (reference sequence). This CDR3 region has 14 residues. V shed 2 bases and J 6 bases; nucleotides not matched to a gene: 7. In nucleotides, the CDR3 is TGTGCCAGCAGTTACAGCGGGGCTGTTGGCGAGCAGTACTTC. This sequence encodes CASSYSGAVGEQYF.

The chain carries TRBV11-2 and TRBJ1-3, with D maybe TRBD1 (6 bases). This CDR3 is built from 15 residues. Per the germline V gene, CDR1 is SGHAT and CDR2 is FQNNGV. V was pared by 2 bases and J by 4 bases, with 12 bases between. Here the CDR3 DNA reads TGTGCCAGCAGCTTACAGGGGTTAACAGGAAACACCATATATTTT. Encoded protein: CASSLQGLTGNTIYF.

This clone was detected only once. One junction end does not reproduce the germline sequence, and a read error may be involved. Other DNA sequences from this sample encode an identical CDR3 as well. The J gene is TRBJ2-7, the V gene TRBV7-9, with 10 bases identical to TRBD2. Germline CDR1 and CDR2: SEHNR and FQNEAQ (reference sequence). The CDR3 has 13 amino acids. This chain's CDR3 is CASSLAGVYEQYF. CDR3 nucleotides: TGTGCCAGCAGCCTAGCGGGAGTCTACGAGCAGTACTTC.

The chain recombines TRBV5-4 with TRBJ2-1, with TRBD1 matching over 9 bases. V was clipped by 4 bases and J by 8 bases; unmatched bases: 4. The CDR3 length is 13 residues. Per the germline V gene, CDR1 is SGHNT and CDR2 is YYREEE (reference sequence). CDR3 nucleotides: TGTGCCAGCAGCGTAGACAGGGGGGATGAGCAGTTCTTC. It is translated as CASSVDRGDEQFF.

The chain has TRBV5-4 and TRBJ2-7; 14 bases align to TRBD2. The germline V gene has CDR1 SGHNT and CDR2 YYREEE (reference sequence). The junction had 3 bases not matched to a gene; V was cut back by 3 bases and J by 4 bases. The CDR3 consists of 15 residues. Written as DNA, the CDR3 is TGTGCCAGCAGCTCGGGACTAGCGGGAGCTTACGAGCAGTACTTC. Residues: CASSSGLAGAYEQYF.